Here is one T cell receptor beta chain with its context. These data originate in a study of shared T cell receptors in the human thymus. The method was immunoSEQ multiplex PCR; TCRdb's version includes in-frame clones alone and lacks a portion of them. Among hundreds of thousands of clones listed, around 87% were seen once. V trimming: 3 bases; J trimming: 4 bases; junction bases outside the gene matches: 7. CDR1 is LNHNV, CDR2 YYDKDF, per germline (reference sequence). CDR3 length equals 16 residues. Another study also made use of these data, one on human thymus T cells. From that second work: Having corrective surgery for congenital heart defects, healthy Finnish infants were the ones who donated. The source of the thymus tissue was resections taken during corrective heart surgery. Usage of V and J genes appeared biased in thymic and blood repertoires. Highly overlapping thymic repertoires among unrelated individuals were reported in related research.

This TCR derives from a boy under two years old with a congenital heart defect. This chain links TRBV15 with TRBJ2-3, with 10 bases fitting TRBD2. Sequencing input: thymocytes. The CDR3 nucleotides are TGTGCCACCAGCAGCCCACTAGCGGGGATAGCAGATACGCAGTATTTT. It yields the protein CATSSPLAGIADTQYF.